This T cell receptor beta chain was captured in a study of identical twins. Whole-study findings and limits: Beta out-of-frame sequences showed weaker excess twin sharing. Reduced insertions were recorded for abundant cord blood beta clonotypes, with no such pattern in memory repertoires.

Concerning this clonotype: Antigen specificity is unknown.

Trimming removed 4 bases from V and 2 bases from J, with 12 bases in between. The CDR3 totals 15 residues. Germline V gene data show CDR1 as SGDLS and CDR2 as YYNGEE. MiXCR was run by TCRdb on the 5' RACE reads, yielding one entry per CDR3 protein. Counted here are approximately 500,000 distinct CDR3 sequences, roughly 24% occurring once; the ten biggest clones make up over 2.5%. This sample was shared with a second study, whose subject was T cells expressing NK-cell markers. That study adds: Sorted CD3+CD56-NKG2C+, CD3+CD56+NKG2C- and CD3+CD56+NKG2C+ T cells were the source of the TCR beta repertoires. Of eight sequenced donors, seven were HCMV-seropositive and one HCMV-seronegative.

The sample consisted of CD4+ T cells sorted from blood. The sequence derives from a woman aged 18-29 years in good health. V and J are TRBV9 and TRBJ2-2; no clear D. CDR3 DNA sequence: TGTGCCAGCAGCCAAAGCGTGGCCAACACCGGGGAGCTGTTTTTT. Protein: CASSQSVANTGELFF.